The clone carrying this T cell receptor beta chain occurred a few times. The data were obtained in a study of blood T cell repertoires in COVID-19. Study details: COVID-19 samples from acute and convalescent phases originated in the United States, Italy and Spain. T cells, B-cell-depleted T cells, or PBMCs supplied cDNA or gDNA.

Method: immunoSEQ multiplex PCR; TCRdb's copy keeps in-frame clones and lacks some. The sample carries some 120,000 clones, about 92% recorded once. The CDR3 spans 16 residues. The V segment lost 6 bases and the J segment 0 bases; nucleotides outside the gene matches: 7. CDR1 is KGHSH, CDR2 LQKENI, per germline. The sequence was collected from a man aged 60 to 69 with COVID-19, enrolled during active disease. This chain links TRBV18 with TRBJ2-1, with TRBD1 matching 8 bases. Sequences were obtained from peripheral blood. In DNA form, the CDR3 reads TGTGCCAGCTCTAGACAGGGGAAGGGCTCCTACAATGAGCAGTTCTTC. Translated: CASSRQGKGSYNEQFF.